The rows below give T cell receptor beta chains drawn from one sample of a study of blood T cell repertoires in COVID-19. Here immunoSEQ multiplex PCR was the method, and the copy in TCRdb shows in-frame clones only, minus some. The sample has about 190,000 clones, around 80% seen once. Sequencing was done on a sample of peripheral blood. All receptors come from a human donor in a cohort sampled during active COVID-19. The CDR3 runs from the conserved cysteine through the conserved F or W.

v_call,cdr3_length,cdr3_aa
TRBV10-3,14,CAIRRGQEDNEQFF
TRBV6-5,13,CAGRDRAKETQYF
TRBV19,17,CASSIIGRGPNTGELFF
TRBV6-6,14,CASMLQGSYNEQFF
TRBV6-1,15,CASSEGPGAKNIQYF
TRBV7-8,14,CASSLGPADYGYTF
TRBV6-2/TRBV6-3,13,CASSYSGGFEQFF
TRBV5-1,15,CASSSTSGGYNEQFF
TRBV25-1,11,CASSSGGTQYF
TRBV4-1,14,CASSLAGAYNEQFF
TRBV28,15,CASSQGGTSGDEQYF
TRBV3-1/TRBV3-2,17,CASSQGRAGLDRETQYF
TRBV5-1,13,CASSSGHTDTQYF
TRBV5-6,15,CASSFRGSSGNTIYF
TRBV19,16,CASSNLGLASYNEQFF
TRBV28,14,CASRQEYSTEKLFF
TRBV27,14,CASSSRDRVYEQYF